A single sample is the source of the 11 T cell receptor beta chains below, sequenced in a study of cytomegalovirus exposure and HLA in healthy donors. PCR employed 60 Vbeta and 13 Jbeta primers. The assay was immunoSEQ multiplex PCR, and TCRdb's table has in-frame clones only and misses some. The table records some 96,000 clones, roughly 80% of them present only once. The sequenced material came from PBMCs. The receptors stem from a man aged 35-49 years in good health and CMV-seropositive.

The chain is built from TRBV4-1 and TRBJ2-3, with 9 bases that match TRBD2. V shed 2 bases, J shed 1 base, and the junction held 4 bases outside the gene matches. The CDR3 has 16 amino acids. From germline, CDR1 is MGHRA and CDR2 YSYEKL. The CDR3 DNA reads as TGCGCCAGCAGCCAACCCGGCGGGGGGGGCACAGATACGCAGTATTTT. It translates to CASSQPGGGGTDTQYF.

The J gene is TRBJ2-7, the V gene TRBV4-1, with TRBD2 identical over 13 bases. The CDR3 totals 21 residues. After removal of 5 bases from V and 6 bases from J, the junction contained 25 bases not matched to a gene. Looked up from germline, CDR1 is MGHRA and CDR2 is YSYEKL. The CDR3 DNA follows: TGCGCCAGCAGCGCGGGGCCCTTCGGGACTAGCGGGACCAAAAGTATCGGCGAGCAGTACTTC. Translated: CASSAGPFGTSGTKSIGEQYF.

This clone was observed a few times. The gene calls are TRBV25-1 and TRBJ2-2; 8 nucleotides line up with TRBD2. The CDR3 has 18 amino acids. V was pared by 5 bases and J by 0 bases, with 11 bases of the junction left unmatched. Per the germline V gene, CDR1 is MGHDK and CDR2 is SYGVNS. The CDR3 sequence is CASSRGLAGITNTGELFF. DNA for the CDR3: TGTGCCAGCAGTAGAGGACTAGCTGGAATCACGAACACCGGGGAGCTGTTTTTT.

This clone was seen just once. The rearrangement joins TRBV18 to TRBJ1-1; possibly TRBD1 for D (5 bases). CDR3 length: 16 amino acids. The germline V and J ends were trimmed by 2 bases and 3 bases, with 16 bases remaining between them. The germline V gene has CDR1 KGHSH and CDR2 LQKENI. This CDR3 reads CASSPKAAGWDTEAFF. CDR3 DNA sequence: TGTGCCAGCTCACCAAAGGCGGCAGGGTGGGACACTGAAGCTTTCTTT.

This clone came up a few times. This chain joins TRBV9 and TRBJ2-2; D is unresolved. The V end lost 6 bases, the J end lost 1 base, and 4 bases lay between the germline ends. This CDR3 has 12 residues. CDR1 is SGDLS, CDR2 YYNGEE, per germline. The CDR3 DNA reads TGTGCCAGCACACTGAACACCGGGGAGCTGTTTTTT. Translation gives CASTLNTGELFF.

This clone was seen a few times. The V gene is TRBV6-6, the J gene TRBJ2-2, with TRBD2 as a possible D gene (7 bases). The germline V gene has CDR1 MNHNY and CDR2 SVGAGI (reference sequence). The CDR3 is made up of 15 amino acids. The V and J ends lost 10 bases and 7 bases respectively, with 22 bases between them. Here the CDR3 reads CAMSSGTWEGGELFF. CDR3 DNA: TGTGCCATGTCCTCCGGGACATGGGAGGGCGGGGAGCTGTTTTTT.

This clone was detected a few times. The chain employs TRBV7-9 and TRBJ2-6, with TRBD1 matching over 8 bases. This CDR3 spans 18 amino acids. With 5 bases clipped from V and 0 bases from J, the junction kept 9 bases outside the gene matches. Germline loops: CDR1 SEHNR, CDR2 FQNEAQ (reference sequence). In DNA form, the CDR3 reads TGTGCCAGCAGCGGACGGGACAGGCCCCACTCTGGGGCCAACGTCCTGACTTTC. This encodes CASSGRDRPHSGANVLTF. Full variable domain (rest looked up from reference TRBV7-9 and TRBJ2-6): DTGVSQNPRHKITKRGQNVTFRCDPISEHNRLYWYRQTLGQGPEFLTYFQNEAQLEKSRLLSDRFSAERPKGSFSTLEIQRTEQGDSAMYLCASSGRDRPHSGANVLTFGAGSRLTVL.

CDR3 DNA sequence: TGTGCCAGCAGCTTCGATGCGAGCGGGGGGCAAGAGACCCAGTACTTC. This sequence encodes CASSFDASGGQETQYF. J is TRBJ2-5 and V is TRBV5-4; TRBD2 agrees at 9 bases. CDR3 size: 16 residues. Trimming took 2 bases from V and 2 from J; bases not matched to a gene: 7. Germline CDR1 is SGHNT and CDR2 is YYREEE (reference sequence).

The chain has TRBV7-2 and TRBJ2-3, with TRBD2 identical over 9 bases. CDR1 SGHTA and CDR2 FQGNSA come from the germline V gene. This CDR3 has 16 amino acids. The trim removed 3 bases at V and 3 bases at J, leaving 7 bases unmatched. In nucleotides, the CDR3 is TGTGCCAGCAGCTTCATTAGCGGGGGCAGGACAGATACGCAGTATTTT. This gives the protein CASSFISGGRTDTQYF.

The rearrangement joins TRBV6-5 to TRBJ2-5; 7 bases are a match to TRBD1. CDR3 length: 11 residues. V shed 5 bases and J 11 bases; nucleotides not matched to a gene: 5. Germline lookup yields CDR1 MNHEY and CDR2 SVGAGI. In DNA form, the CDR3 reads TGTGCCAGCAGTCAGGGGGACCAGCAGTACTTC. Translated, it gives CASSQGDQQYF.

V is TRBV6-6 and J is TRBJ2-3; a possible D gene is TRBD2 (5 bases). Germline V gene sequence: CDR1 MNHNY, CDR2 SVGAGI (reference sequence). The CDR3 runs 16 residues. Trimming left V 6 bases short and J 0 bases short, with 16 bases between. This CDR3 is CASSGVLMRSTDTQYF. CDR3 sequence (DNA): TGTGCCAGCAGCGGGGTTTTGATGCGGAGCACAGATACGCAGTATTTT.